This T cell receptor beta chain came from a study of blood T cell repertoires in COVID-19. Looking at the study overall: Italy, Spain and the United States were the sources of the convalescent and acute COVID-19 samples. From T cells, B-cell-depleted T cells, or PBMCs came the material, which was cDNA or gDNA.

The cohort comprised adults aged roughly 18 to 90 years residing in under 30 US areas. The CDR3 contains 15 residues. Germline V gene data show CDR1 as LGHDT and CDR2 as YNNKEL (reference sequence). Trimming cost V 4 bases and J 4 bases; bases outside gene matches: 8. Original processing methods: Nucleated cell counts were estimated from reference gene primer amplification. Assay used: immunoSEQ multiplex PCR; TCRdb lists only in-frame clones, some missing. V, J and clone size reflect that table, while D and trimming were determined from the DNA. There are about 250,000 clones in the sample; roughly 80% occur only once, and about 3.4% lies in the top ten.

The chain employs TRBV3-1 (or the pseudogene TRBV3-2) and TRBJ2-7; TRBD2 agrees at 9 bases. Sequencing was carried out using PBMCs or T cells enriched from blood (not recorded which). The clonotype comes from a man aged 50-59 years who had recovered from COVID-19. CDR3 amino acids: CASSPGGTSLYEQYF. The CDR3 bases are TGTGCCAGCAGCCCAGGAGGGACTAGCCTTTACGAGCAGTACTTC.